This T cell receptor (beta chain) comes out of a study of T cells in Graves' hyperthyroidism and ophthalmopathy. Study context: Peripheral blood was obtained at initial diagnosis, preceding any treatment.

Amplification yielded TCR beta CDR3 regions, with RNA transcripts as the source. First-round RT-PCR with HTBI primers amplified the TCR CDR3 region. Using its own MiXCR run on the multiplex PCR reads, TCRdb lists one record per CDR3 protein. Of 450,000 to 650,000 distinct CDR3 sequences in the sample, roughly 17% are singletons; the top ten hold about 16%. About this clonotype itself: Its cognate antigen is unknown.

Study-wide results and limits: Within blood appeared most thyroid clonotypes that had expanded above 0.001.

The germline gives CDR1 SGDLS, CDR2 YYNGEE. The CDR3 loop spans 16 amino acids. Trimming stripped 0 bases from V and 1 base from J, with 8 bases between. This rearrangement joins TRBV9 to TRBJ2-6; D remains unclear. Sequenced input: blood. The sequence derives from a woman between 18 and 30 years old with Graves' ophthalmopathy. In DNA form, the CDR3 reads TGTGCCAGCAGCGTAGCTGATCGATCTGGGGCCAACGTCCTGACTTTC. This gives the protein CASSVADRSGANVLTF. The complete variable domain, with remaining parts taken from reference TRBV9 and TRBJ2-6, reads DSGVTQTPKHLITATGQRVTLRCSPRSGDLSVYWYQQSLDQGLQFLIQYYNGEERAKGNILERFSAQQFPDLHSELNLSSLELGDSALYFCASSVADRSGANVLTFGAGSRLTVL.